This TCR beta chain derives from a study of T cell repertoires in cytomegalovirus infection. The sample holds many counts of this clonotype. Its antigen is not known. TCRdb redid the calling of the reads with MiXCR, one entry per CDR3 protein. The table has about half a million distinct CDR3 sequences, 30% to 35% seen once. Study-level findings and limits: Ex vivo, HLA-C-restricted CMV-specific TCR beta clonotypes prevailed over the rest of the response.

The TCR comes from a human donor in good health (CMV status not recorded). Some clones in this sample may be carry-over from other donors' samples. Sequenced here: cultured PBMCs, sampled from culture after CMV antigen stimulation.

The CDR3 DNA follows: TGTGCCAGCAGCTCCCCCGGGACGGATGATCAGCCCCAGCATTTT. Protein sequence: CASSSPGTDDQPQHF. The gene calls are TRBV7-9 and TRBJ1-5; D possibly corresponds to TRBD1 (5 bases). The germline V gene has CDR1 SEHNR and CDR2 FQNEAQ (reference sequence). The CDR3 runs to 15 residues. V was trimmed by 4 bases and J by 5 bases, leaving 15 bases between them.